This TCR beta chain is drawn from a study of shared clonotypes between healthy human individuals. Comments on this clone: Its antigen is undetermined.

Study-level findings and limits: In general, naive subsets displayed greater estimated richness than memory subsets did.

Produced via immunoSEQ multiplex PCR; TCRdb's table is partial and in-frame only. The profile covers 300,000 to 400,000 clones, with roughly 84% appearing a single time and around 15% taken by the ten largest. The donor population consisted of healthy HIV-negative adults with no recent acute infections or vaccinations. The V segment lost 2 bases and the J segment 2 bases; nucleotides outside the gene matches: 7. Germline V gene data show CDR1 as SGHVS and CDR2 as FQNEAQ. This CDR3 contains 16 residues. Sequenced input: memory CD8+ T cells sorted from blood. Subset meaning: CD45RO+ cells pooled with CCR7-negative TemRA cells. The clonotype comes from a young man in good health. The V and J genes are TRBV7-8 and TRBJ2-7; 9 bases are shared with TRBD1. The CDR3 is CASSLSETGGAYEQYF. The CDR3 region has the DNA TGTGCCAGCAGCTTATCCGAGACAGGGGGAGCCTACGAGCAGTACTTC. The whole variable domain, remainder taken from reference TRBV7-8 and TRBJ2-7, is GAGVSQSPRYKVAKRGQDVALRCDPISGHVSLFWYQQALGQGPEFLTYFQNEAQLDKSGLPSDRFFAERPEGSVSTLKIQRTQQEDSAVYLCASSLSETGGAYEQYFGPGTRLTVT.